This T cell receptor (beta chain) is from a study of glioma-infiltrating T cells after dendritic cell vaccination. The immunoSEQ assay amplified TCRB CDR3 from up to 2 ug DNA. Measured with immunoSEQ multiplex PCR; TCRdb has only the in-frame clones, and not every one. The table lists fewer than 75,000 clones, over 65% of them singletons. General observations from the study: No direct clonality-survival link was found; a diverse polyclonal response may matter. Higher pretreatment TIL content predicted longer progression-free time and survival.

Trimming pared 0 bases from V and 3 bases from J, leaving 9 bases between. CDR1 and CDR2 from the germline V gene are MNHEY and SVGAGI. CDR3 length: 14 residues. This clone turned up a few times. The antigen remains undetermined. The time point: after dendritic cell vaccination, including at tumor progression/relapse. No glioblastoma patient carried an isocitrate dehydrogenase mutation. Sequences were derived from blood, sampled after dendritic cell vaccination. The J gene is TRBJ2-7, the V gene TRBV6-5; D gene uncertain. The source of this sequence is a human donor with glioblastoma. This CDR3 reads CASSYSIGVYEQYF. As DNA, the CDR3 is TGTGCCAGCAGTTACTCGATTGGAGTCTACGAGCAGTACTTC.